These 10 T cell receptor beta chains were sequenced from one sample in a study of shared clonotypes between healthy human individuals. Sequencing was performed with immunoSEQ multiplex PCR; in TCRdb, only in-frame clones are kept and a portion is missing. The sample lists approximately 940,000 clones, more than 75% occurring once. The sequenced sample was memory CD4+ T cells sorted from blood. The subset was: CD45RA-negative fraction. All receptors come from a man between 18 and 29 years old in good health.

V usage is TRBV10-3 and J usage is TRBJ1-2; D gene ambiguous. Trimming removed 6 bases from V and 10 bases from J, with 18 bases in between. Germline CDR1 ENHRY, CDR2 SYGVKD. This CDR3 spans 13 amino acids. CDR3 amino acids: CAIRGAGPIDYTF. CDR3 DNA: TGTGCCATCAGGGGCGCAGGACCCATCGACTACACCTTC.

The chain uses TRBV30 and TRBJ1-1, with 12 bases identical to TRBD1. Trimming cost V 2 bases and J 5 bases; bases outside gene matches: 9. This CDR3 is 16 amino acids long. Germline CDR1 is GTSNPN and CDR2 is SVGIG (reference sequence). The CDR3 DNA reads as TGTGCCTGGAGTTATCGGGACAGGGGGCAGTTTACTGAAGCTTTCTTT. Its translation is CAWSYRDRGQFTEAFF.

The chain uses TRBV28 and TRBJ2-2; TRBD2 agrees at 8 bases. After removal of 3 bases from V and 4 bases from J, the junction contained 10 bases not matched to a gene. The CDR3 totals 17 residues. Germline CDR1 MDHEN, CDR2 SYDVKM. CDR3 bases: TGTGCCAGCAGTTTCCCCCTCGGGGCGGGAGGCACCGGGGAGCTGTTTTTT. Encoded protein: CASSFPLGAGGTGELFF.

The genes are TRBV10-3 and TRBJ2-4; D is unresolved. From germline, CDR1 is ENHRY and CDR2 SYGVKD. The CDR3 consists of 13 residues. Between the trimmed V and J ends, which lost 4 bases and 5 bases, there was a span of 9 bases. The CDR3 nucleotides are TGTGCCATCAGTGCTGGGTATGAAAACATTCAGTACTTC. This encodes CAISAGYENIQYF.

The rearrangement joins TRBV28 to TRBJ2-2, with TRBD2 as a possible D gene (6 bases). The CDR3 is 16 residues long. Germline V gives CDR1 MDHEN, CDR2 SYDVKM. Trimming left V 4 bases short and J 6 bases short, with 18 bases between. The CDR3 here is CASSSPGTSLSGELFF. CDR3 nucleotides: TGTGCCAGCAGTTCCCCCGGGACTTCCTTATCCGGGGAGCTGTTTTTT. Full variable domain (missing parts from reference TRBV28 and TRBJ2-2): DVKVTQSSRYLVKRTGEKVFLECVQDMDHENMFWYRQDPGLGLRLIYFSYDVKMKEKGDIPEGYSVSREKKERFSLILESASTNQTSMYLCASSSPGTSLSGELFFGEGSRLTVL.

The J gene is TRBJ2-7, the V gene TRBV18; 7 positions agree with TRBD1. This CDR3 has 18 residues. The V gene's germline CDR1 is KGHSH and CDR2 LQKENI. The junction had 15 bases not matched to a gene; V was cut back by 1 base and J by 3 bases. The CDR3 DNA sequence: TGTGCCAGCTCACCACTAAGTGTAAGACGGGACAGCTACTACGAGCAGTACTTC. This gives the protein CASSPLSVRRDSYYEQYF.

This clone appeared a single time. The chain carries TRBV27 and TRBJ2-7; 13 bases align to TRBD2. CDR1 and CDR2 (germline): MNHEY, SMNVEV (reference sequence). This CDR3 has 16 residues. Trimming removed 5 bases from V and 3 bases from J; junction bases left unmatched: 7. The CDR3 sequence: CASSLRGLAGFYEQYF. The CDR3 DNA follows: TGTGCCAGCAGTCTACGGGGACTAGCGGGATTCTACGAGCAGTACTTC.

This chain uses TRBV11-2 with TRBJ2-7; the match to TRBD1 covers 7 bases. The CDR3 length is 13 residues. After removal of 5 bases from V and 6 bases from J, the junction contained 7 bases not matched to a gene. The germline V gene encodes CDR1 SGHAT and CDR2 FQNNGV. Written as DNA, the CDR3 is TGTGCCAGCAGCCCGCGACAGGGTACCGAGCAGTACTTC. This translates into CASSPRQGTEQYF.

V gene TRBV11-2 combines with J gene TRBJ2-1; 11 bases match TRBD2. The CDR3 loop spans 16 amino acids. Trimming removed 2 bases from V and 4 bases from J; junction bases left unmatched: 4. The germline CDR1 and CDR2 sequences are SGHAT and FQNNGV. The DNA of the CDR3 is TGTGCCAGCAGCTTACGCACTAGCGGGAGTTACAATGAGCAGTTCTTC. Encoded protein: CASSLRTSGSYNEQFF.

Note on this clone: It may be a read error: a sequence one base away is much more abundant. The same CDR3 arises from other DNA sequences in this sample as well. The CDR3 loop is CASSLDMNTEAFF. For the CDR3, the DNA is TGTGCCAGCAGCTTGGATATGAACACTGAAGCTTTCTTT. The V call is TRBV5-4, the J call TRBJ1-1; D is unresolved. Trimming removed 0 bases from V and 0 bases from J, with 3 bases in between. Germline V gene lookup returns CDR1 SGHNT and CDR2 YYREEE (reference sequence). The CDR3 loop spans 13 amino acids.